This T cell receptor (beta chain) came from a study of regulatory T cells in long-lasting Graves disease. Study-level background: Over-5-year antithyroid drug use with positive TSH receptor antibodies defined persistent Graves' disease in the study.

Comment on this clonotype: What it recognizes is unknown.

Time point specified: persistent/refractory GD, antithyroid drugs over 5 years with positive TRAb. Extracted PBMC RNA gave rise to the TCR library. In Xi'an, China, an endocrinology department was the source of patients. Trimming took 4 bases from V and 12 from J, leaving 19 bases between them. Germline CDR1 DFQATT, CDR2 SNEGSKA (reference sequence). This CDR3 is built from 12 residues. Building the TCR beta libraries relied on iRepertoire HTBI primers, and CDR3 regions underwent Arm-PCR. TCRdb used MiXCR to reprocess the multiplex PCR reads, holding one entry per CDR3 protein. The sample includes around 450,000 distinct CDR3 sequences, under 25% of them seen just once. The study's findings and limits: Persistent disease samples used TRBV28, TRBJ1-2 and TRBJ2-5 preferentially. Whereas roughly 1,000 public clonotypes were shared by new patients, persistent patients shared more, at a few thousand.

Sequences were derived from peripheral blood mononuclear cells (PBMCs), sampled when the disease was refractory, from a patient treated with antithyroid drugs. The receptor's source is a female donor with Graves disease. V usage is TRBV20-1 and J usage is TRBJ2-7; D tentatively fits TRBD1 or TRBD2 (5 bases each). The CDR3 bases are TGCAGTGCTACCGACAGACCCCCGGAGGTGTACTTC. Amino acids: CSATDRPPEVYF.